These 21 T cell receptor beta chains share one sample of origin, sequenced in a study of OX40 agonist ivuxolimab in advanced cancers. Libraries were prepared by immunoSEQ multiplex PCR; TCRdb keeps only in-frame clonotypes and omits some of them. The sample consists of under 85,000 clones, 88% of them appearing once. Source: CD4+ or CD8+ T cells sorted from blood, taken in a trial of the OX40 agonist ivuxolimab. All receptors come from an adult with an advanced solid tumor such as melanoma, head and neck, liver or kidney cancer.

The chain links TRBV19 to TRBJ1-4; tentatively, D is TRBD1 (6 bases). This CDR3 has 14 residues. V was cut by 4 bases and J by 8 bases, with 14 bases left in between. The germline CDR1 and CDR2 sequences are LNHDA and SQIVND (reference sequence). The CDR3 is CASSTRTASEKLFF. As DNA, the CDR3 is TGTGCCAGTAGTACTCGGACAGCTTCCGAAAAACTGTTTTTT.

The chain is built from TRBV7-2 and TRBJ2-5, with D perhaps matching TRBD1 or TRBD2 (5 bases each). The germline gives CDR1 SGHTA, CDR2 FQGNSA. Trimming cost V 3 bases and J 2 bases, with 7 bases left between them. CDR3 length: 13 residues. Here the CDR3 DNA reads TGTGCCAGCAGCTTGGGACCTCAAGAGACCCAGTACTTC. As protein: CASSLGPQETQYF.

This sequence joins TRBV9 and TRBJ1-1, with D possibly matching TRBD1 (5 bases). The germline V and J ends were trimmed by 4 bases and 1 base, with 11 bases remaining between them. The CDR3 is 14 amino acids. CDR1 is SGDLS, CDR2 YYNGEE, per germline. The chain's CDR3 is CASSPSGGNTEAFF. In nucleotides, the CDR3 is TGTGCCAGCAGCCCGTCCGGGGGGAACACTGAAGCTTTCTTT.

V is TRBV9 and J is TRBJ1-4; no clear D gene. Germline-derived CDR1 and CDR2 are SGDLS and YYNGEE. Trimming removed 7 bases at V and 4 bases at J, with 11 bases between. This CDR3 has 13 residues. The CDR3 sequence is CASSDGDNEKLFF. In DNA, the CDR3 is TGTGCCAGCTCGGACGGCGATAATGAAAAACTGTTTTTT.

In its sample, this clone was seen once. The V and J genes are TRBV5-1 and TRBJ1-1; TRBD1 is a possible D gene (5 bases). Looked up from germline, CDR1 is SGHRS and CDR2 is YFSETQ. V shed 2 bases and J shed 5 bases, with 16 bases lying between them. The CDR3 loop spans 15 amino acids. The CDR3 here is CASSFHRGEGTEAFF. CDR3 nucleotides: TGCGCCAGCAGCTTCCATAGGGGCGAGGGGACTGAAGCTTTCTTT.

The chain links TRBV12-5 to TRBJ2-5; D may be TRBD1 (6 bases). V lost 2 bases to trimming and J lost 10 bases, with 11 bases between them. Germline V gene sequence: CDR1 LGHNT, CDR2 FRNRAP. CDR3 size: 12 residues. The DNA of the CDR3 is TGTGCTAGTGGTTTGAACAGGGACATCCAGTACTTC. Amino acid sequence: CASGLNRDIQYF.

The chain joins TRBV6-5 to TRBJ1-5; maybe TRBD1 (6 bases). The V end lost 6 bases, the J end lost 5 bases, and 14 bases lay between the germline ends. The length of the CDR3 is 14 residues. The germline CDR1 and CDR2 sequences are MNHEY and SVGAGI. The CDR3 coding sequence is TGTGCCAGCAGCCTAACAGGGACCTATCAGCCCCAGCATTTT. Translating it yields CASSLTGTYQPQHF.

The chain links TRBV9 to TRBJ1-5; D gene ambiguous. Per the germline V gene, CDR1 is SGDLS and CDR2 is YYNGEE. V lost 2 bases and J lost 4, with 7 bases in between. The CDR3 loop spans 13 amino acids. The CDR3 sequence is CASSVGPNQPQHF. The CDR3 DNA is TGTGCCAGCAGCGTCGGACCTAATCAGCCCCAGCATTTT. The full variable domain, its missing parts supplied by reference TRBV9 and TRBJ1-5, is DSGVTQTPKHLITATGQRVTLRCSPRSGDLSVYWYQQSLDQGLQFLIQYYNGEERAKGNILERFSAQQFPDLHSELNLSSLELGDSALYFCASSVGPNQPQHFGDGTRLSIL.

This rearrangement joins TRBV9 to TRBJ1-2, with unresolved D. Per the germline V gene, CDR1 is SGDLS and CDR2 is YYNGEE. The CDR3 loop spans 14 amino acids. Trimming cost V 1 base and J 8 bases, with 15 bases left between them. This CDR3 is CASSVTDALWGYTF. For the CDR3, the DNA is TGTGCCAGCAGCGTAACGGATGCCCTTTGGGGCTACACCTTC.

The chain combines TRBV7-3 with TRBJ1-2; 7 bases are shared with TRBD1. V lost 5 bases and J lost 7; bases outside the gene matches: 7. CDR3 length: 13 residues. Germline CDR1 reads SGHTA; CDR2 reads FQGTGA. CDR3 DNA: TGTGCCAGCAGCGACCGACAGGGAGGTGGCTACACCTTC. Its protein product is CASSDRQGGGYTF.

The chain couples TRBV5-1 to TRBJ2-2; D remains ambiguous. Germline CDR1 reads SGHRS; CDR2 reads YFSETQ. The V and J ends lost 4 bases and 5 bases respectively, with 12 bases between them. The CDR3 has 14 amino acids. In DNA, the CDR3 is TGCGCCAGCAGCGGTAGTATGGGTACCGGGGAGCTGTTTTTT. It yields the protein CASSGSMGTGELFF.

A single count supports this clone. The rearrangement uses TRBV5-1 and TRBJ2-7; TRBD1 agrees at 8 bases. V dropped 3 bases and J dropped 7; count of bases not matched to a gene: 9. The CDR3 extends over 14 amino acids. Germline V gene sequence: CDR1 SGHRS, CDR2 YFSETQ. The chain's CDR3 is CASSSSGTGLEQYF. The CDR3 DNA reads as TGCGCCAGCAGCTCCTCCGGGACAGGCCTGGAGCAGTACTTC.

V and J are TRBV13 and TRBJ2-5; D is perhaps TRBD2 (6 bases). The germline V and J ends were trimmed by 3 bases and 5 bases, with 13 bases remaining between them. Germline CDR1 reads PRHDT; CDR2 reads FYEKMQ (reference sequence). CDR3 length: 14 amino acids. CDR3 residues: CASSLTRTGETQYF. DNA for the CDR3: TGTGCCAGCAGCTTGACTAGGACTGGGGAGACCCAGTACTTC.

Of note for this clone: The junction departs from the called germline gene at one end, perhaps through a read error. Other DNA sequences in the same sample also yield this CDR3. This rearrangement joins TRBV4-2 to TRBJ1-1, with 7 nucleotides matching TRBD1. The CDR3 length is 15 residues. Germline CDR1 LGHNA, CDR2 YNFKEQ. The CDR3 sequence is CASSQVTGLNTEAFF. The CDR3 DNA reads TGTGCCAGTAGCCAAGTGACAGGGCTGAACACTGAAGCTTTCTTT.

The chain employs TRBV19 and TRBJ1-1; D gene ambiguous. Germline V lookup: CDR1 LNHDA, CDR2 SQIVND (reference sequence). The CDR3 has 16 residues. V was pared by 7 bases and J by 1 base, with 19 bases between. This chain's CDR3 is CASTPRPGGRNTEAFF. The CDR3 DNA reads TGTGCCAGTACCCCCAGGCCCGGAGGGAGGAACACTGAAGCTTTCTTT.

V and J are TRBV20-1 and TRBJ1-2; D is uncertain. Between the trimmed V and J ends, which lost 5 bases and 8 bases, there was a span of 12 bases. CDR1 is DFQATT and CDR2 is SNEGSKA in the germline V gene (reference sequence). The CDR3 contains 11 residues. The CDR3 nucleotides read TGCAGTGCTTTGGACCGCCCAGGCTACACCTTC. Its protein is CSALDRPGYTF.

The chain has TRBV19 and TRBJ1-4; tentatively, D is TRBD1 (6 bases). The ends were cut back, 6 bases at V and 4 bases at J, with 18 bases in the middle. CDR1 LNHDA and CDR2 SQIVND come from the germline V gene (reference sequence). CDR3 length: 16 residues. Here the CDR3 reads CASRLRGLRINEKLFF. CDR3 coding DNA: TGTGCCAGTAGACTCCGGGGGCTGAGAATTAATGAAAAACTGTTTTTT.

The CDR3 protein is CAISEYGEQFF. CDR3 in DNA: TGTGCCATCAGTGAGTACGGTGAGCAGTTCTTC. The chain carries TRBV10-3 and TRBJ2-1, with D unclear. V gave up 1 base and J gave up 9 bases, with 4 bases separating them. CDR1 and CDR2 (germline): ENHRY, SYGVKD. CDR3 length: 11 residues.

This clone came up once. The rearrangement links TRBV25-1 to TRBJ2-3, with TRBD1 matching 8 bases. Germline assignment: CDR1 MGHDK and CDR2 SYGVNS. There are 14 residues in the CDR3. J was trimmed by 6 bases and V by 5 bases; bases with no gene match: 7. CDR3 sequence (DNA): TGTGCCAGCAGTCCGTGGCAGGGGGCGGATACGCAGTATTTT. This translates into CASSPWQGADTQYF.

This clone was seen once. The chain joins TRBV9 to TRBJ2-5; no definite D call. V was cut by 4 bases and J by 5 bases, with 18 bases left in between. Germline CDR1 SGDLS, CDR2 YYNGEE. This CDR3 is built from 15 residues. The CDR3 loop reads CASSPLMTLGETQYF. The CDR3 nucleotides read TGTGCCAGCAGCCCACTAATGACCCTGGGGGAGACCCAGTACTTC.

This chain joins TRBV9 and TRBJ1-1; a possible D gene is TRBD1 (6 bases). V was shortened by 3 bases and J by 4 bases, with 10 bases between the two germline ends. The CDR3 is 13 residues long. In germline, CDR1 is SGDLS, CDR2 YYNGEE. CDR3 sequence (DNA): TGTGCCAGCAGCGCCCAACAGGGCACTGAAGCTTTCTTT. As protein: CASSAQQGTEAFF.